The clone carrying this T cell receptor beta chain was seen a single time. This entry is derived from a study of blood T cell repertoires in COVID-19. Looking at the study overall: Acute and convalescent COVID-19 samples came from the United States, Italy and Spain.

Profiled with immunoSEQ multiplex PCR; TCRdb holds only in-frame clones, not every one. The table includes about 150,000 clones, roughly 80% detected once. Living in 24 US areas, the participants were between about 18 and 100 years of age. Allocation to cohorts depended on clinical history reported by the participants. The study counted Cohort 3 donors as recovered given two negative PCRs, clearance, or symptom resolution. V dropped 1 base and J dropped 3 bases, with 13 bases sitting between them. The CDR3 is made up of 16 amino acids. The germline V gene encodes CDR1 MGHRA and CDR2 YSYEKL. The sequenced material came from PBMCs or T cells enriched from blood (not recorded which). The TCR sequence derives from a man aged 50-60 years who had recovered from COVID-19. The chain combines TRBV4-1 with TRBJ1-3; D call uncertain. CDR3 DNA: TGCGCCAGCAGCCAAGGATTTCTGGGAGATGGAAACACCATATATTTT. Protein product: CASSQGFLGDGNTIYF.